A single TCR beta chain is shown here with its context. Its antigen specificity is not known. No per-base quality is available; no much larger clone lies one base away. These data originate in a study of T cell repertoires in cytomegalovirus infection (dated by TCRdb to between 2017 and 2020). In terms of the full investigation: Donor HLA type was relevant to the analysis, because carriage of CMV infection together with the matching HLA type was indicated by public TCR beta signatures. What the authors observed across the whole study: The ex vivo response was dominated by HLA-C-restricted CMV-specific TCR beta clonotypes, and the single most frequent clonotype in two of eight donors was supplied by these HLA-C-restricted clonotypes. Cumulative frequency of public TCR beta family members discriminated carriers of CMV infection plus the relevant HLA type in this cohort and an independent approximately 340-donor cohort.

The sequencer was an Illumina HiSeq 1500. TCRdb reprocessing: public reads trimmed at Q25 with fastp, clones called with MiXCR, in-frame beta chains kept. Rows with a matching CDR3 protein are joined into one entry that keeps the most common DNA and genes. The table for this sample lists over 250,000 distinct CDR3 sequences; roughly 25% of them were counted only once. 11% to 15% of the sample is in the top ten clones. As encoded in the germline V gene, CDR1 is SGDLS while CDR2 is YYNGEE. Ends trimmed: V by 3 bases, J by 6 bases; bases unmatched to a gene: 2. Reading from cysteine to phenylalanine, the CDR3 counts 14 amino acids. The sequence is cut down to CDR3 DNA, 42 bases in frame from base 1.

The source material was PBMCs. The V gene is TRBV9 and the J gene is TRBJ2-7, and 14 junctional nucleotides match TRBD2. The origin of this receptor is a human donor in good health (CMV status not recorded). Some clones in this sample may be carry-over from other donors' samples. The CDR3 region reads CASSDGLAGGEQYF. The DNA reads as follows: TGTGCCAGCAGCGATGGACTAGCGGGAGGCGAGCAGTACTTC. The reference TRBV9 and TRBJ2-7 proteins fill in what lies around the CDR3, so the full variable domain reads DSGVTQTPKHLITATGQRVTLRCSPRSGDLSVYWYQQSLDQGLQFLIQYYNGEERAKGNILERFSAQQFPDLHSELNLSSLELGDSALYFCASSDGLAGGEQYFGPGTRLTVT.